The clone carrying this T cell receptor (beta chain) was counted at least ten times. Its cognate antigen is unknown. The V end lost 6 bases, the J end lost 1 base, and 18 bases lay between the germline ends. The germline CDR1 and CDR2 sequences are SNHLY and FYNNEI. The CDR3 extends over 17 amino acids. This sample was included in a study of Graves' ophthalmopathy and Graves' hyperthyroidism. Broader study findings: Among expanded thyroid clonotypes above 0.001 frequency, most also occurred in blood.

The TCR beta CDR3 regions underwent amplification from RNA transcripts. Second-round multiplex PCR came after a first-round RT-PCR that employed HTBI primers. Using its own MiXCR run on the multiplex PCR reads, TCRdb lists one record per CDR3 protein. The sample carries approximately 540,000 distinct CDR3 sequences, about 40% recorded once. Aged 18 to 65, hyperthyroidism patients had been newly diagnosed, with under 2 months' duration. Clinical symptoms, serum thyroxine, TRAb, thyroid ultrasound and orbital computed tomography were relied on for diagnosis. This TCR was recovered from an adult man with Graves' hyperthyroidism. Material for sequencing was peripheral blood or thyroid tissue (not recorded which). This chain joins TRBV2 and TRBJ2-2, with a tentative D call TRBD1 (6 bases). The CDR3, as DNA: TGTGCCAGCAGCGGAAGCGGTGGGACACGGAACACCGGGGAGCTGTTTTTT. Amino acid sequence: CASSGSGGTRNTGELFF.